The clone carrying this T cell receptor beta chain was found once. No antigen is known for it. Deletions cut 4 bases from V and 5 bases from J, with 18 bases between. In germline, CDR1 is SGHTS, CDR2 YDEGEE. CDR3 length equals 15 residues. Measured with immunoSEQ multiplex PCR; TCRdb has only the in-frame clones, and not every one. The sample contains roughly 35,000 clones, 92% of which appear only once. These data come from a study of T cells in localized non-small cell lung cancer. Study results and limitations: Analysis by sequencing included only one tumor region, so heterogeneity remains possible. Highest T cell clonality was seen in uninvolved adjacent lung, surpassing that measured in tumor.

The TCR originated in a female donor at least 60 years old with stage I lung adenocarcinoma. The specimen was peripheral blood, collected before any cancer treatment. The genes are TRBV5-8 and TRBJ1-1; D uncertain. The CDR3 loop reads CASSPGLGGRTEAFF. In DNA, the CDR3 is TGTGCCAGCAGCCCTGGACTCGGAGGTAGGACTGAAGCTTTCTTT.